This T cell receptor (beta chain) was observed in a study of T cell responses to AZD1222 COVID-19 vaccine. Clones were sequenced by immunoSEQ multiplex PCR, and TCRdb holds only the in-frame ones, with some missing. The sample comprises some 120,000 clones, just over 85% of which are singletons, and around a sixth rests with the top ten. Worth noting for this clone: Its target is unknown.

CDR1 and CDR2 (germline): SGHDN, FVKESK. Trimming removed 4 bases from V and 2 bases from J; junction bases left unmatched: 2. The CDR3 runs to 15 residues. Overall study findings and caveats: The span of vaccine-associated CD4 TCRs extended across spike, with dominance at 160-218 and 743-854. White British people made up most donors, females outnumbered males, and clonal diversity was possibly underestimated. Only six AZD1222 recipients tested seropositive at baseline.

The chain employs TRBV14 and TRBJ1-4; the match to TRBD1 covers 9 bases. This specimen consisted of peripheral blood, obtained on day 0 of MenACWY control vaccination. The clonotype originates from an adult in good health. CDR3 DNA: TGTGCCAGCAGCCTCGGACAGGGGACTAATGAAAAACTGTTTTTT. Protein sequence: CASSLGQGTNEKLFF.